One and the same sample provided the 20 T cell receptor beta chains below, sequenced in a study of molecular identifiers for immune sequencing clone quantification. TCRdb re-called the PCR reads through MiXCR, storing one row per CDR3 protein. The repertoire holds some 65,000 distinct CDR3 sequences, around 20% seen once, with about 1.6% in the top ten. Sequencing was done on a sample of naive CD8+ T cells from blood, with Jurkat cell RNA spiked in. The subset here: FACS-sorted CD8+CD4-CCR7+CD45RA+ naive T cells. These receptors were collected from a human donor in good health. Some libraries in this study had Jurkat cell RNA spiked in.

This clonotype was counted many times. The gene calls are TRBV2 and TRBJ2-3; 8 bases are shared with TRBD1. The germline V gene has CDR1 SNHLY and CDR2 FYNNEI. V shed 1 base, J shed 2 bases, and the junction held 5 bases outside the gene matches. CDR3 length: 16 residues. Here the CDR3 reads CASSEGTGTDTDTQYF. The CDR3 nucleotides read TGTGCCAGCAGTGAAGGGACAGGGACAGACACAGATACGCAGTATTTT.

A word on this clonotype: A clone one base away is much larger, so this may be a read error. The chain carries TRBV24-1 and TRBJ2-1; D remains ambiguous. Germline CDR1 is KGHDR and CDR2 is SFDVKD. This CDR3 has 15 residues. V lost 3 bases, J lost 0 bases, and 8 bases lay in between. CDR3 loop: CATSDPESSYNEQFF. The CDR3 DNA reads TGTGCCACCAGTGATCCGGAAAGCTCCTACAATGAGCAGTTCTTC.

This clonotype was detected many times. The genes are TRBV21-1 and TRBJ2-3; TRBD1 is the table's D call, not checked against the DNA. TRBV21-1 is labeled a pseudogene. This CDR3 is 19 amino acids long. CDR3: CASSNETVPGQVHTDTQYF. The CDR3 bases are TGTGCCAGCAGCAACGAAACGGTTCCTGGACAGGTTCACACAGATACGCAGTATTTT.

The sample holds a few counts of this clonotype. The J gene is TRBJ2-3, the V gene TRBV30; 7 bases are shared with TRBD2. Germline V CDR1 and CDR2: GTSNPN, SVGIG (reference sequence). The CDR3 spans 17 residues. The trim removed 0 bases at V and 0 bases at J, leaving 9 bases unmatched. This CDR3 reads CAWSVLAVHPSTDTQYF. CDR3 sequence (DNA): TGTGCCTGGAGTGTCCTAGCGGTACACCCTAGCACAGATACGCAGTATTTT.

Comments on this clonotype: At one end, the junction sequence differs from germline, possibly due to a read error. V gene TRBV7-7 combines with J gene TRBJ2-5, with TRBD2 matching over 11 bases. Germline CDR1 and CDR2: SSHAT and FNYEAQ (reference sequence). The CDR3 spans 14 residues. CDR3 sequence reads: CASSSGLAEETQYF. The CDR3 DNA reads TGTGCTAGCAGCTCGGGACTAGCGGAAGAGACCCAGTACTTC.

The chain joins TRBV27 to TRBJ1-1, with D unresolved. Germline CDR1 is MNHEY and CDR2 is SMNVEV (reference sequence). Deletions cut 0 bases from V and 7 bases from J, with 9 bases between. The CDR3 totals 13 residues. The CDR3 sequence: CASSLSGGNEAFF. In DNA, the CDR3 is TGTGCCAGCAGTTTATCCGGAGGGAATGAAGCTTTCTTT.

This clonotype was observed at least ten times. The CDR3 protein is CASRHWSDSYNEQFF. In DNA, the CDR3 is TGCGCCAGCAGACATTGGAGCGACTCCTACAATGAGCAGTTCTTC. The chain is built from TRBV5-1 and TRBJ2-1; D remains unclear. V was clipped by 5 bases and J by 0 bases, with 12 bases between them. Looked up from germline, CDR1 is SGHRS and CDR2 is YFSETQ. CDR3 length: 15 residues.

This clonotype was counted ten times or more. This chain joins TRBV6-6 and TRBJ2-3; D remains ambiguous. CDR3 length equals 17 residues. V gave up 6 bases and J gave up 1 base, with 20 bases separating them. Germline CDR1 is MNHNY and CDR2 is SVGAGI (reference sequence). The CDR3 bases are TGTGCCAGCAGATTTCTTGTCGACCCGGCGGGCACAGATACGCAGTATTTT. Residues: CASRFLVDPAGTDTQYF.

This clonotype occurred many times. V usage is TRBV29-1 and J usage is TRBJ2-5; D gene unclear. The CDR3 extends over 15 amino acids. Per the germline V gene, CDR1 is SQVTM and CDR2 is ANQGSEA. V shed 0 bases and J shed 4 bases, with 15 bases lying between them. The DNA for the CDR3 is TGCAGCGTTGAAGATCGTGGTAGTCCTGCAGAGACCCAGTACTTC. Its translation: CSVEDRGSPAETQYF. The variable domain in full, completed from reference TRBV29-1 and TRBJ2-5, reads SAVISQKPSRDICQRGTSLTIQCQVDSQVTMMFWYRQQPGQSLTLIATANQGSEATYESGFVIDKFPISRPNLTFSTLTVSNMSPEDSSIYLCSVEDRGSPAETQYFGPGTRLLVL.

This clonotype was observed many times. The V call is TRBV3-1, the J call TRBJ2-7, with D uncertain. The CDR3 covers 12 residues. V shed 3 bases and J shed 0 bases, with 3 bases lying between them. Germline loops: CDR1 LGHDT, CDR2 YNNKEL (reference sequence). CDR3 bases: TGTGCCAGCAGCCAGGCCTCCTACGAGCAGTACTTC. This encodes CASSQASYEQYF.

This clonotype was counted only a few times. V and J are TRBV12-3 or TRBV12-4 and TRBJ1-3; D ambiguous. Trimming cost V 6 bases and J 3 bases, with 3 bases left between them. The CDR3 extends over 11 amino acids. The CDR3 protein is CASSYGNTIYF. The CDR3 DNA is TGTGCCAGCAGCTATGGAAACACCATATATTTT.

This clonotype has ten or more counts. The genes are TRBV12-3 or TRBV12-4 and TRBJ2-3; possibly TRBD1 for D (6 bases). Trimming stripped 5 bases from V and 4 bases from J, with 10 bases between. This CDR3 is 13 amino acids long. CDR3 bases: TGTGCCAGCAGTGCAGGGGATGCAGATACGCAGTATTTT. Translation gives CASSAGDADTQYF.

This clonotype was detected ten times or more. The V and J genes are TRBV11-2 and TRBJ2-3; 9 bases line up with TRBD2. Germline assignment: CDR1 SGHAT and CDR2 FQNNGV. With V trimmed by 0 bases and J by 1 base, 14 bases remained unmatched. The CDR3 contains 20 residues. CDR3 amino acids: CASSLDLLAGILGGTDTQYF. DNA of the CDR3: TGTGCCAGCAGCTTAGATCTTCTAGCGGGGATCCTGGGAGGCACAGATACGCAGTATTTT. Variable domain in full (rest from reference TRBV11-2 and TRBJ2-3): EAGVAQSPRYKIIEKRQSVAFWCNPISGHATLYWYQQILGQGPKLLIQFQNNGVVDDSQLPKDRFSAERLKGVDSTLKIQPAKLEDSAVYLCASSLDLLAGILGGTDTQYFGPGTRLTVL.

In the case of this clonotype: Given the absence of the conserved phenylalanine or tryptophan at the CDR3 end, a read error is likely. The chain joins TRBV29-1 to TRBJ2-7; 7 bases fit TRBD1. Germline loops: CDR1 SQVTM, CDR2 ANQGSEA. J was trimmed by 3 bases and V by 5 bases; bases with no gene match: 7. This CDR3 is built from 13 residues. The CDR3 DNA follows: TGCAGCGTTCTTCCGGGACAGAGCTACGAGCAGTACCTC. This translates into CSVLPGQSYEQYL.

The sample holds many counts of this clonotype. The chain links TRBV27 to TRBJ2-3, with D unclear. CDR1 and CDR2 from the germline V gene are MNHEY and SMNVEV (reference sequence). The CDR3 runs to 12 residues. Trimming took off 1 base at V and 4 bases at J, with 3 bases between the two ends. CDR3 sequence reads: CASSLWADTQYF. In DNA form, the CDR3 reads TGTGCCAGCAGTTTATGGGCAGATACGCAGTATTTT.

Comments on this clonotype: Sequence at one end of the junction differs from germline and may be a read error. The chain links TRBV11-2 to TRBJ2-2, with D perhaps matching TRBD2 (5 bases). The length of the CDR3 is 16 residues. Looked up from germline, CDR1 is SGHAT and CDR2 is FQNNGV. CDR3: CASSGQPVANTGELLF. CDR3 DNA sequence: TGTGCCAGCAGTGGGCAGCCAGTCGCGAACACCGGGGAGCTGCTTTTT. Full variable domain (rest looked up from reference TRBV11-2 and TRBJ2-2): EAGVAQSPRYKIIEKRQSVAFWCNPISGHATLYWYQQILGQGPKLLIQFQNNGVVDDSQLPKDRFSAERLKGVDSTLKIQPAKLEDSAVYLCASSGQPVANTGELLFGEGSRLTVL.

In its sample, this clonotype was seen many times. This chain connects TRBV19 to TRBJ1-1; the match to TRBD1 covers 9 bases. The CDR3 spans 17 residues. CDR1 and CDR2 (germline): LNHDA, SQIVND (reference sequence). The V segment lost 0 bases and the J segment 6 bases; nucleotides outside the gene matches: 11. CDR3 region: CASSIDQLPQGAAEAFF. The CDR3 nucleotides are TGTGCCAGTAGTATAGACCAGCTCCCACAGGGGGCGGCTGAAGCTTTCTTT.

This clonotype was detected many times. The V call is TRBV6-1, the J call TRBJ2-1; 8 nucleotides align to TRBD2. CDR3 size: 17 residues. Germline CDR1 and CDR2: MNHNS and SASEGT. Trimming at V came to 8 bases and at J to 0 bases, leaving 12 bases not matched to a gene. CDR3 sequence reads: CASYGVSGGSSYNEQFF. CDR3 in DNA: TGTGCCAGCTATGGGGTTTCGGGAGGGAGCTCCTACAATGAGCAGTTCTTC.

A few counts support this clonotype. This chain links TRBV19 with TRBJ1-3; the D is unclear. Trimming left V 7 bases short and J 0 bases short, with 7 bases between. This CDR3 has 13 residues. Germline V CDR1 and CDR2: LNHDA, SQIVND (reference sequence). The CDR3 here is CASIKSSGNTIYF. As DNA, the CDR3 is TGTGCCAGTATAAAGAGCTCTGGAAACACCATATATTTT.

Concerning this clonotype: The junction shows a germline mismatch at one end, possibly a read error. The J gene is TRBJ1-1, the V gene TRBV12-3 or TRBV12-4; the D is unclear. This CDR3 has 13 residues. The CDR3 sequence: CTSSLHTNTEAFF. DNA for the CDR3: TGTACCAGCAGTTTACACACGAACACTGAAGCTTTCTTT.